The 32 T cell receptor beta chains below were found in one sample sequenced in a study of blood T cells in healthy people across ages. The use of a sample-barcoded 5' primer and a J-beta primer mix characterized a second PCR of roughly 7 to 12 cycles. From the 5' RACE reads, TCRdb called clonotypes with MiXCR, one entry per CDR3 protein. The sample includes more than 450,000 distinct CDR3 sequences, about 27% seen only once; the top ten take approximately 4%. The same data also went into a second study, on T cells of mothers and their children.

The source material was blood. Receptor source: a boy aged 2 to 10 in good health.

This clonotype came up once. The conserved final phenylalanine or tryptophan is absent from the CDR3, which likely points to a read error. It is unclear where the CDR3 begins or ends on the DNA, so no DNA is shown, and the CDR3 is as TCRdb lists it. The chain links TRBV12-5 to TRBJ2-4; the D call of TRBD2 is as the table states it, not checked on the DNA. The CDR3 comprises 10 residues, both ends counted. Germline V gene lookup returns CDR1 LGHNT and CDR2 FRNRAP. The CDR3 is CASGSGTSGL.

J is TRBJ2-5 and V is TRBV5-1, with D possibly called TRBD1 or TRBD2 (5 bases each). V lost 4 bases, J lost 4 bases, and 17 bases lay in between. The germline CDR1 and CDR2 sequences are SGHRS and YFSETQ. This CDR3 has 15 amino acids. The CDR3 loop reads CASSPGDPIRETQYF. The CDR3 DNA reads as TGCGCCAGCAGCCCCGGGGACCCCATTAGAGAGACCCAGTACTTC.

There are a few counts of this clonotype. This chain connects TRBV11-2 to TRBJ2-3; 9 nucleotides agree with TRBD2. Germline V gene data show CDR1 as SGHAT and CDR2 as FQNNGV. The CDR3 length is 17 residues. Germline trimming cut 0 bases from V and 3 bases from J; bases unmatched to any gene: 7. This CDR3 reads CASSLDRGTSGTDTQYF. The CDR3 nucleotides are TGTGCCAGCAGCTTAGATCGTGGAACTAGCGGGACAGATACGCAGTATTTT.

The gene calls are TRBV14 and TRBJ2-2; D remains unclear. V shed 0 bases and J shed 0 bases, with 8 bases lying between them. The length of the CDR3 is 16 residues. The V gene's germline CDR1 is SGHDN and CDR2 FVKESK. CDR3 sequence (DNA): TGTGCCAGCAGCCAAGAGAAGCTTTCGAACACCGGGGAGCTGTTTTTT. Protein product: CASSQEKLSNTGELFF.

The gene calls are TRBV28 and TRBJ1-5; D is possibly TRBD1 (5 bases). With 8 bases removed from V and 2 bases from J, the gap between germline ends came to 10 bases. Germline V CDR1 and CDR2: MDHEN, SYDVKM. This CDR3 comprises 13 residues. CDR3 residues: CASLGRGNQPQHF. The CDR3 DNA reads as TGTGCCAGCCTCGGCAGGGGCAATCAGCCCCAGCATTTT.

CDR3 DNA: TGTGCCAGCAGGACAGGGGGACGGGTGTCTGGCTACACCTTC. Translation: CASRTGGRVSGYTF. The V gene is TRBV6-5, the J gene TRBJ1-2, with 9 bases aligning to TRBD1. Germline CDR1 reads MNHEY; CDR2 reads SVGAGI. V was pared by 6 bases and J by 7 bases, with 9 bases of the junction left unmatched. CDR3 length: 14 residues.

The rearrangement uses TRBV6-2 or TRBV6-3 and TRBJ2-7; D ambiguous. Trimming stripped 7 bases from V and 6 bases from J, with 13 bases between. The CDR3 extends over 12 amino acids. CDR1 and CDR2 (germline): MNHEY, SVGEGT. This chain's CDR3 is CASNPIGAEQYF. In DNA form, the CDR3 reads TGTGCCAGCAACCCGATCGGAGCCGAGCAGTACTTC.

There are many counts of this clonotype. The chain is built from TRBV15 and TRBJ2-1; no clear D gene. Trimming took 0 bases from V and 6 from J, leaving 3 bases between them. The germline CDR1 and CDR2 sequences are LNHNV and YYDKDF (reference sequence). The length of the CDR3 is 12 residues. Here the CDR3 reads CATSRDSNEQFF. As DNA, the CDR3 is TGTGCCACCAGCAGAGATTCCAATGAGCAGTTCTTC.

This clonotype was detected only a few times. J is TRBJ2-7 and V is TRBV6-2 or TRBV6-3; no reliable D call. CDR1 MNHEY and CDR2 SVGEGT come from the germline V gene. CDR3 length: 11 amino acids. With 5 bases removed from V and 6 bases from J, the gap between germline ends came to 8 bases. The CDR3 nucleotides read TGTGCCAGCAGTCGGACGGGCGAGCAGTACTTC. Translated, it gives CASSRTGEQYF.

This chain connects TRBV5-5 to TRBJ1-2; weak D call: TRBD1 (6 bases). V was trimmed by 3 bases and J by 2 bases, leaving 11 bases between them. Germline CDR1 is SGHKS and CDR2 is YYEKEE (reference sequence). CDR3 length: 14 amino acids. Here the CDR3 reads CASSSDRRNYGYTF. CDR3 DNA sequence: TGTGCCAGCAGCTCCGACAGGAGGAACTATGGCTACACCTTC.

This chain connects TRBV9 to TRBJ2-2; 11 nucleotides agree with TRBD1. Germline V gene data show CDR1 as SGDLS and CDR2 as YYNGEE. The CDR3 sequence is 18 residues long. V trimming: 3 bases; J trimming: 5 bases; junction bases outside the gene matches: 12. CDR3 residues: CASSARTGGLIRTGELFF. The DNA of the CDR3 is TGTGCCAGCAGCGCGCGGACAGGGGGCCTCATCAGGACCGGGGAGCTGTTTTTT.

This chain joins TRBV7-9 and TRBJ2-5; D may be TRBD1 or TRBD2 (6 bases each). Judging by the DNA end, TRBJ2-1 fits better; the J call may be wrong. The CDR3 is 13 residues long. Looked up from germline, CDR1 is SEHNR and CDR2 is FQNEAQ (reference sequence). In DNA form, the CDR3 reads TGTGCCAGCAGCTTAAGGGGGGCTCAAGAGCAGTTCTTC. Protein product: CASSLRGAQEQFF.

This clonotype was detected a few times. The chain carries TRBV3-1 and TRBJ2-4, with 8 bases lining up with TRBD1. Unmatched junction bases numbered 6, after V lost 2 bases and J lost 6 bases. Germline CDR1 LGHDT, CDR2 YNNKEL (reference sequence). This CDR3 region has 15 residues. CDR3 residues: CASSQTPQGGNIQYF. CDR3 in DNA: TGTGCCAGCAGCCAAACCCCACAGGGGGGAAACATTCAGTACTTC.

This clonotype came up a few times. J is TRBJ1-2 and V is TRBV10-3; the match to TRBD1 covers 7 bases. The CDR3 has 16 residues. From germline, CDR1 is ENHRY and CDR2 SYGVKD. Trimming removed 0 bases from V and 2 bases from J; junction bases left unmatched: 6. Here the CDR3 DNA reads TGTGCCATCAGTGAGTCAGTTGGGACAGACAACTATGGCTACACCTTC. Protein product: CAISESVGTDNYGYTF.

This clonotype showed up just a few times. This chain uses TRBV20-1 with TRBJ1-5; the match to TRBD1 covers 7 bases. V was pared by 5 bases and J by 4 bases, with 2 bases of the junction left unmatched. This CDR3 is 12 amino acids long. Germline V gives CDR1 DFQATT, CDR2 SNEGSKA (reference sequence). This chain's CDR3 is CSAETGNQPQHF. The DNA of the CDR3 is TGCAGTGCTGAGACAGGGAATCAGCCCCAGCATTTT.

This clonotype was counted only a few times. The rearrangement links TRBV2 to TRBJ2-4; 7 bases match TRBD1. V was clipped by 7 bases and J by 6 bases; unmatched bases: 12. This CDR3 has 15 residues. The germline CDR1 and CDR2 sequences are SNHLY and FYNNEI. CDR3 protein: CASKRSRDSGNIQYF. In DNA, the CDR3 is TGTGCCAGCAAGCGGAGTCGGGACAGTGGAAACATTCAGTACTTC.

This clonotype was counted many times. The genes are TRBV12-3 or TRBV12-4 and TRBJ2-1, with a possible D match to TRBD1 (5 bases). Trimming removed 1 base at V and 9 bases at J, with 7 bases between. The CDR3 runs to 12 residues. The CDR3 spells CASSLGGREQFF. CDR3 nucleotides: TGTGCCAGCAGTTTAGGGGGCCGTGAGCAGTTCTTC.

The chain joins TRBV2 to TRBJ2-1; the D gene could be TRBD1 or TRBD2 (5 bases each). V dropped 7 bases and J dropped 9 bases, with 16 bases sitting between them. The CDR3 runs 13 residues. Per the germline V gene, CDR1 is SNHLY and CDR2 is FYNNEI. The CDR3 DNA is TGTGCCAGCAAGGGGACCCTACGGGGTGAGCAGTTCTTC. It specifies CASKGTLRGEQFF.

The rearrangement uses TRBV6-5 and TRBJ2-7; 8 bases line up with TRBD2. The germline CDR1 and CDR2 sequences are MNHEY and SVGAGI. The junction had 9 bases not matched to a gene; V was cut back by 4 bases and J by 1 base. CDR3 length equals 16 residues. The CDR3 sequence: CASSSQTSGKSYEQYF. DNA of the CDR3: TGTGCCAGCAGTTCCCAAACTAGCGGTAAATCCTACGAGCAGTACTTC.

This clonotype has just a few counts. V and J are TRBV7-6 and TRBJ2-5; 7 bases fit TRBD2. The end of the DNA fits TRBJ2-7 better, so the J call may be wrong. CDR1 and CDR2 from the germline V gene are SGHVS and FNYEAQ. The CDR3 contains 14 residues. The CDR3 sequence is CASSPWSGAYEQYF. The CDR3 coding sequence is TGTGCCAGCAGCCCCTGGAGCGGGGCGTACGAGCAGTACTTC.

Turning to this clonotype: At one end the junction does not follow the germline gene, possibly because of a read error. Here the CDR3 DNA reads TGCGCCAGCAGCCACCGACAGGGAGTAGAAGAGACCCAGTACTTC. It codes for CASSHRQGVEETQYF. The chain carries TRBV5-4 and TRBJ2-5, with 7 bases aligning to TRBD1. Germline V gene sequence: CDR1 SGHNT, CDR2 YYREEE (reference sequence). This CDR3 is built from 15 residues. Combining the CDR3 with reference TRBV5-4 and TRBJ2-5 gives the whole variable domain ETGVTQSPTHLIKTRGQQVTLRCSSQSGHNTVSWYQQALGQGPQFIFQYYREEENGRGNFPPRFSGLQFPNYSSELNVNALELDDSALYLCASSHRQGVEETQYFGPGTRLLVL.

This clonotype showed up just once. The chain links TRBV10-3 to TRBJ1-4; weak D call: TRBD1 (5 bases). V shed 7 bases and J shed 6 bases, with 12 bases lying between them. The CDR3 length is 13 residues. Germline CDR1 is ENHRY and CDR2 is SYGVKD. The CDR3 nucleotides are TGTGCCATCACGCGGGGACCGGATGAAAAACTGTTTTTT. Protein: CAITRGPDEKLFF.

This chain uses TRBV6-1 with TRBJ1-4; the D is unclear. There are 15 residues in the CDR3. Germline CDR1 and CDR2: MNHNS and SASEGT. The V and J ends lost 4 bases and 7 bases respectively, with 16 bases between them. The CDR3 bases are TGTGCCAGCAGTGCCTCTTACGGAGCGGGTGAAAAACTGTTTTTT. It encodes CASSASYGAGEKLFF.

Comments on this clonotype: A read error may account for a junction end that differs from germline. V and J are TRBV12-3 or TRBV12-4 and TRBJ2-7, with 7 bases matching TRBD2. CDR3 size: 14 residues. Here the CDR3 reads CTSTSAGRSYEQYF. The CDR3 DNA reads TGTACCAGCACCTCAGCGGGAAGGTCCTACGAGCAGTACTTC.

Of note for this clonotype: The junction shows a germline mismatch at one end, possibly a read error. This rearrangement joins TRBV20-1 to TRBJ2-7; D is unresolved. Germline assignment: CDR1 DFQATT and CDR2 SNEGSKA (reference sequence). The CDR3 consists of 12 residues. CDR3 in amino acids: CSAGDPYYEQYF. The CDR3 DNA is TGCAGTGCTGGAGATCCTTACTACGAGCAGTACTTC.

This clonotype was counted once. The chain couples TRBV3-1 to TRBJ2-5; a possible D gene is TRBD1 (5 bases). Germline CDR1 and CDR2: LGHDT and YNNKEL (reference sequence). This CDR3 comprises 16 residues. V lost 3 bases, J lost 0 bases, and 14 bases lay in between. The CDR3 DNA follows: TGTGCCAGCAGCCACCGGCAGGGATGGGACCAAGAGACCCAGTACTTC. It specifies CASSHRQGWDQETQYF.

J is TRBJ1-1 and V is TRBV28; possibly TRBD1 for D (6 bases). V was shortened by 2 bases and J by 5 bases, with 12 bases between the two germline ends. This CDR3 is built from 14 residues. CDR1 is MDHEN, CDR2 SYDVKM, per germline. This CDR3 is CASSLRQGWTEAFF. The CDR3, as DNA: TGTGCCAGCAGTTTAAGGCAGGGGTGGACTGAAGCTTTCTTT.

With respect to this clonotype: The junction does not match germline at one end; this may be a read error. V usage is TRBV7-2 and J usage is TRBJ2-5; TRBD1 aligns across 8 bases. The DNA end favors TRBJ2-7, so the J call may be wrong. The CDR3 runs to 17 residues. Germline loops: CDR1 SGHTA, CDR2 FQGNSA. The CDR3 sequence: CANSVSRDRMGLYEQYF. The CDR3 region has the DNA TGTGCCAACAGCGTAAGCCGGGACAGGATGGGTTTGTACGAGCAGTACTTC.

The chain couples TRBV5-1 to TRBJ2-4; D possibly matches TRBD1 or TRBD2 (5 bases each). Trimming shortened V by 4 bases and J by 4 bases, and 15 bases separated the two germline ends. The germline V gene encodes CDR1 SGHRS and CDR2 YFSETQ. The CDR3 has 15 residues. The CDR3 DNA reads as TGCGCCAGCAGCCGCGACGGGACCCAGAAAAACATTCAGTACTTC. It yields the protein CASSRDGTQKNIQYF.

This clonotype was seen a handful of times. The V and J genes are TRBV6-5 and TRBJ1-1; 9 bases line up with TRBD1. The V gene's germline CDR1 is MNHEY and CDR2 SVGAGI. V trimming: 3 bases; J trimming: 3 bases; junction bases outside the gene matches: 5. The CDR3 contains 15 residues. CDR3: CASSYFGDRDTEAFF. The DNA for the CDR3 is TGTGCCAGCAGTTATTTCGGGGACAGGGACACTGAAGCTTTCTTT.

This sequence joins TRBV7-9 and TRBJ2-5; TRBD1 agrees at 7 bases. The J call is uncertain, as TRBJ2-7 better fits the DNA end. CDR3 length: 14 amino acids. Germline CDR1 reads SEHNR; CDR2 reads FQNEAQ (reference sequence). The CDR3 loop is CASRRQGKSYEQYF. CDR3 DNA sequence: TGTGCCAGCAGAAGACAGGGCAAGTCCTACGAGCAGTACTTC.

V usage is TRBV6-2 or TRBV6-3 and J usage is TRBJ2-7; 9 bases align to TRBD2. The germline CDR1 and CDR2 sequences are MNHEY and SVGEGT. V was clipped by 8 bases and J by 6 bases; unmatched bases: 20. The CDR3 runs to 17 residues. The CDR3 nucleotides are TGTGCCAGCTCGGAAAGGCGGGGGGGCCCACTTCAAGGCGAGCAGTACTTC. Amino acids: CASSERRGGPLQGEQYF.